This T cell receptor beta chain was sequenced during a study of neoadjuvant anti-PD-1 for oral cavity cancer. CDR3 length: 15 residues. Deletions cut 1 base from V and 2 bases from J, with 12 bases between. Germline lookup yields CDR1 SGHAT and CDR2 FQNNGV. Time point: after neoadjuvant nivolumab, at surgical resection. Profiled with immunoSEQ multiplex PCR; TCRdb holds only in-frame clones, not every one. Counted here are about 39,000 clones, 65% to 80% occurring once; the ten biggest clones make up 4.8%. The rearrangement uses TRBV11-2 and TRBJ2-7; unclear D gene. The TCR comes from a person aged 40 to 85 with oral cavity squamous cell carcinoma. The material sequenced was PBMCs, taken after nivolumab (anti-PD-1) treatment. CDR3 sequence (DNA): TGTGCCAGCAGCTTAGGATCAGGAGCGACCTACGAGCAGTACTTC. Its protein is CASSLGSGATYEQYF.